Sequencing of this TCR beta chain was carried out in a study of T cells after posttransplantation cyclophosphamide. Study-level findings and limits: Recipient CMV seropositivity and CMV reactivation strongly tracked TRB clonality. Later blood repertoires were often dominated by clones from the donor CD8+ memory compartment.

The CDR3 consists of 13 residues. V was trimmed by 2 bases and J by 0 bases, leaving 4 bases between them. Germline values: CDR1 SGHNT, CDR2 YENEEA. Worth noting for this clone: As yet, its antigen is unknown.

Cells defined as naive were viable CD3+CD4+ or CD3+CD8+ and CCR7+CD45RA+CD45RO-CD95-CD27+CD28+. This table comes from immunoSEQ multiplex PCR, and its TCRdb copy is limited to in-frame clones, with some not included. The repertoire has over 20,000 clones, about 98% of them found once; the top ten carry about 0.13%. The sequence derives from a man between 35 and 55 years old in good health, CMV-negative, and a related stem cell transplant donor. The specimen sequenced was naive CD8+ T cells sorted from PBMCs. The chain recombines TRBV11-3 with TRBJ1-1; no reliable D call. The CDR3: CASSLNLNTEAFF. CDR3 coding DNA: TGTGCCAGCAGCTTAAACTTGAACACTGAAGCTTTCTTT.